The 19 T cell receptor beta chains reported below all come from one sample, sequenced in a study of CD8 T cells in Susac syndrome. cDNA came from roughly 0.53 to 1 ug RNA primed by random hexamers. TCRdb ran MiXCR on the immunoSEQ multiplex PCR reads and lists one entry per CDR3 protein. The sample consists of 40,000 to 55,000 distinct CDR3 sequences, 93% of them appearing once. Sequenced material: CD8+ T cells from PBMCs. Receptors were obtained from a human donor with multiple sclerosis.

The chain uses TRBV7-9 and TRBJ1-2; 7 nucleotides match TRBD1. With 4 bases clipped from V and 0 bases from J, the junction kept 5 bases outside the gene matches. Germline V gene lookup returns CDR1 SEHNR and CDR2 FQNEAQ (reference sequence). CDR3 length: 15 residues. The CDR3 loop reads CASSSGTVANYGYTF. In DNA, the CDR3 is TGTGCCAGCAGCTCTGGGACAGTAGCTAACTATGGCTACACCTTC. Full variable domain (rest looked up from reference TRBV7-9 and TRBJ1-2): DTGVSQNPRHKITKRGQNVTFRCDPISEHNRLYWYRQTLGQGPEFLTYFQNEAQLEKSRLLSDRFSAERPKGSFSTLEIQRTEQGDSAMYLCASSSGTVANYGYTFGSGTRLTVV.

This clonotype was recorded a few times. The chain is built from TRBV24-1 and TRBJ2-1, with a tentative D call TRBD1 (5 bases). V gave up 3 bases and J gave up 8 bases, with 13 bases separating them. CDR1 and CDR2 from the germline V gene are KGHDR and SFDVKD. The CDR3 has 14 residues. This CDR3 is CATSDGRTSHEQFF. Written as DNA, the CDR3 is TGTGCCACCAGTGATGGTAGGACATCTCATGAGCAGTTCTTC.

The rearrangement joins TRBV19 to TRBJ2-6, with 9 bases matching TRBD1. Trimming took 6 bases from V and 3 from J; bases not matched to a gene: 9. Germline V gene data show CDR1 as LNHDA and CDR2 as SQIVND (reference sequence). This CDR3 comprises 17 residues. Written as DNA, the CDR3 is TGTGCCAGTAGGGGACAGGGTCCGTCATTTGGGGCCAACGTCCTGACTTTC. Translated: CASRGQGPSFGANVLTF. Full variable domain (missing parts from reference TRBV19 and TRBJ2-6): DGGITQSPKYLFRKEGQNVTLSCEQNLNHDAMYWYRQDPGQGLRLIYYSQIVNDFQKGDIAEGYSVSREKKESFPLTVTSAQKNPTAFYLCASRGQGPSFGANVLTFGAGSRLTVL.

Only one count was recorded for this clonotype. V gene TRBV7-3 combines with J gene TRBJ2-2, with no clear D. CDR1 is SGHTA and CDR2 is FQGTGA in the germline V gene. This CDR3 is 13 amino acids long. V lost 4 bases, J lost 7 bases, and 10 bases lay in between. In DNA, the CDR3 is TGTGCCAGCAGCTCCCTCGAACGCGGGGAGCTGTTTTTT. Residues: CASSSLERGELFF.

The chain is built from TRBV20-1 and TRBJ2-7; unclear D gene. Germline assignment: CDR1 DFQATT and CDR2 SNEGSKA (reference sequence). Trimming pared 0 bases from V and 2 bases from J, leaving 8 bases between. This CDR3 spans 13 amino acids. The chain's CDR3 is CSARDLRAYEQYF. CDR3 DNA: TGCAGTGCTAGAGATCTACGGGCCTACGAGCAGTACTTC.

The genes are TRBV9 and TRBJ1-2; D remains ambiguous. Trimming pared 0 bases from V and 8 bases from J, leaving 11 bases between. Germline loops: CDR1 SGDLS, CDR2 YYNGEE. This CDR3 contains 13 residues. The CDR3 loop reads CASSVVGREGYTF. CDR3 DNA: TGTGCCAGCAGCGTAGTCGGGCGAGAGGGCTACACCTTC.

This clonotype occurred once. The V gene is TRBV20-1, the J gene TRBJ1-2; D perhaps matches TRBD1 (5 bases). Trimming pared 0 bases from V and 3 bases from J, leaving 8 bases between. Germline CDR1 is DFQATT and CDR2 is SNEGSKA (reference sequence). This CDR3 region has 13 residues. CDR3: CSARDPGHYGYTF. The DNA of the CDR3 is TGCAGTGCTAGAGATCCAGGGCACTATGGCTACACCTTC.

This clonotype was recorded only once. The chain combines TRBV28 with TRBJ1-1; no clear D gene. The CDR3 extends over 12 amino acids. Looked up from germline, CDR1 is MDHEN and CDR2 is SYDVKM. The V gene lost 7 bases and the J gene lost 2 bases, with 8 bases spanning the gap. This CDR3 is CASKMTNTEAFF. CDR3 in DNA: TGTGCCAGCAAAATGACTAACACTGAAGCTTTCTTT.

This chain uses TRBV30 with TRBJ1-6, with TRBD1 identical over 8 bases. The J segment lost 9 bases and the V segment lost 2 bases, leaving 6 bases of the junction unmatched. The V gene's germline CDR1 is GTSNPN and CDR2 SVGIG (reference sequence). CDR3 size: 14 residues. The CDR3 sequence is CAWSPGTGGSPLHF. The CDR3 DNA reads TGTGCCTGGAGTCCCGGGACAGGCGGTTCACCCCTCCACTTT.

The J gene is TRBJ1-2, the V gene TRBV6-5; tentatively, D is TRBD1 (5 bases). V was trimmed by 0 bases and J by 4 bases, leaving 15 bases between them. The CDR3 runs to 16 residues. Germline assignment: CDR1 MNHEY and CDR2 SVGAGI. This chain's CDR3 is CASSYSILGHPYGYTF. The CDR3, as DNA: TGTGCCAGCAGTTACTCGATTTTGGGGCACCCCTATGGCTACACCTTC.

The V call is TRBV20-1, the J call TRBJ1-4; 7 bases fit TRBD1. Germline V lookup: CDR1 DFQATT, CDR2 SNEGSKA (reference sequence). This CDR3 spans 17 amino acids. J lost 8 bases, V lost 0 bases, and 15 bases had no gene match. The chain's CDR3 is CSAREPGARQGGEKLFF. CDR3 coding DNA: TGCAGTGCTAGAGAACCAGGGGCAAGACAGGGAGGCGAAAAACTGTTTTTT.

Only one count was recorded for this clonotype. The rearrangement uses TRBV29-1 and TRBJ1-2; possible D gene TRBD1, 5 bases. V was shortened by 2 bases and J by 8 bases, with 21 bases between the two germline ends. The CDR3 sequence is 15 residues long. The germline CDR1 and CDR2 sequences are SQVTM and ANQGSEA. The CDR3 region is CSVESGEGPARGYTF. As DNA, the CDR3 is TGCAGCGTTGAAAGCGGGGAGGGGCCCGCTAGGGGCTACACCTTC.

The rearrangement joins TRBV18 to TRBJ2-2, with 10 bases identical to TRBD1. Losses at the gene ends were 4 bases for V and 6 bases for J; bases not matched to a gene: 8. Per the germline V gene, CDR1 is KGHSH and CDR2 is LQKENI. This CDR3 has 16 residues. The CDR3: CASSRRDRGLSGELFF. CDR3 DNA: TGTGCCAGCTCACGCCGGGACAGGGGACTCTCCGGGGAGCTGTTTTTT.

Notes on this clonotype: Its ends do not fully match the called genes, so a read error is possible. The J gene is TRBJ1-5, the V gene TRBV12-3 or TRBV12-4; D not resolved. CDR3 length: 12 amino acids. The CDR3 DNA sequence: TGTGCCAGCAGTTTGAACAATCAGCCCCAACATTTT. Encoded protein: CASSLNNQPQHF.

The V and J genes are TRBV13 and TRBJ1-3, with D unresolved. V was clipped by 5 bases and J by 3 bases, with 20 bases between them. Per germline, CDR1 PRHDT and CDR2 FYEKMQ (reference sequence). The length of the CDR3 is 17 residues. CDR3 nucleotide sequence: TGTGCCAGCAGCGAGACCCCCCCGGGGAGAGGTGGAAACACCATATATTTT. Its translation is CASSETPPGRGGNTIYF. Drawing the rest from reference TRBV13 and TRBJ1-3, the complete variable domain is AAGVIQSPRHLIKEKRETATLKCYPIPRHDTVYWYQQGPGQDPQFLISFYEKMQSDKGSIPDRFSAQQFSDYHSELNMSSLELGDSALYFCASSETPPGRGGNTIYFGEGSWLTVV.

The chain recombines TRBV7-9 with TRBJ1-1; D ambiguous. The CDR3 runs to 14 residues. V was clipped by 5 bases and J by 0 bases, with 10 bases between them. Germline-derived CDR1 and CDR2 are SEHNR and FQNEAQ (reference sequence). CDR3 region: CASSTGAVNTEAFF. Written as DNA, the CDR3 is TGTGCCAGCAGCACCGGAGCGGTGAACACTGAAGCTTTCTTT.

The gene calls are TRBV29-1 and TRBJ1-1; tentative D call: TRBD1 (5 bases). Trimming shortened V by 2 bases and J by 10 bases, and 20 bases separated the two germline ends. Germline CDR1 reads SQVTM; CDR2 reads ANQGSEA. The CDR3 runs to 14 residues. For the CDR3, the DNA is TGCAGCGTTGAACCATTTGGGCAGGGATTCGGAGCTTTCTTT. It is translated as CSVEPFGQGFGAFF.

The chain carries TRBV7-9 and TRBJ2-1; D possibly corresponds to TRBD2 (6 bases). The V end was cut by 5 bases, the J end by 8 bases, with 16 bases between. The CDR3 spans 14 residues. The germline V gene has CDR1 SEHNR and CDR2 FQNEAQ (reference sequence). The CDR3 sequence is CASSNWIGGDEQFF. CDR3 sequence (DNA): TGTGCCAGCAGCAACTGGATAGGAGGGGATGAGCAGTTCTTC. Variable domain in full (rest from reference TRBV7-9 and TRBJ2-1): DTGVSQNPRHKITKRGQNVTFRCDPISEHNRLYWYRQTLGQGPEFLTYFQNEAQLEKSRLLSDRFSAERPKGSFSTLEIQRTEQGDSAMYLCASSNWIGGDEQFFGPGTRLTVL.

This chain uses TRBV6-5 with TRBJ2-5; TRBD2 matches at 8 bases. Looked up from germline, CDR1 is MNHEY and CDR2 is SVGAGI. Trimming removed 7 bases from V and 4 bases from J; junction bases left unmatched: 8. The CDR3 length is 14 residues. CDR3 sequence (DNA): TGTGCCAGCAACTCCGGGGGGGGTCGAGAGACCCAGTACTTC. Encoded protein: CASNSGGGRETQYF.